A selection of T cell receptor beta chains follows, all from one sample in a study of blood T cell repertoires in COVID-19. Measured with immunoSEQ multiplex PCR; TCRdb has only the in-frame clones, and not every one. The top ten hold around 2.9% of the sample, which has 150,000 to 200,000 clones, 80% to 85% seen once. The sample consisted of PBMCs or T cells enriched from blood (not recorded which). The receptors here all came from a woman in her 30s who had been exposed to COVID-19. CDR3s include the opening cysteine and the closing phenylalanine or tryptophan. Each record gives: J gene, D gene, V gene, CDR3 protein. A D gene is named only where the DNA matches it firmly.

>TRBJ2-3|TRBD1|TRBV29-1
CSADRGYTDTQYF
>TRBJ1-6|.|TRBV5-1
CASSLAGRGPIHF
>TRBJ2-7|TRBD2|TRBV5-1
CASSLGGDEQYF
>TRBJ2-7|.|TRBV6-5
CASTRPGSYEQYF
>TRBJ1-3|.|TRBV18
CASSLSSDSGNTIYF
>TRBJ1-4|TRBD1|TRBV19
CASSDDREREKLFF
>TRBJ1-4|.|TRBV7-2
CASSSRPATNEKLFF
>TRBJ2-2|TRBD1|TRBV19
CASSRGDRGHGELFF
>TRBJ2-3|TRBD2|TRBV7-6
CASSLAGPYADTQYF
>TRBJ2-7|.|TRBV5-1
CASSMGRGSPYEQYF